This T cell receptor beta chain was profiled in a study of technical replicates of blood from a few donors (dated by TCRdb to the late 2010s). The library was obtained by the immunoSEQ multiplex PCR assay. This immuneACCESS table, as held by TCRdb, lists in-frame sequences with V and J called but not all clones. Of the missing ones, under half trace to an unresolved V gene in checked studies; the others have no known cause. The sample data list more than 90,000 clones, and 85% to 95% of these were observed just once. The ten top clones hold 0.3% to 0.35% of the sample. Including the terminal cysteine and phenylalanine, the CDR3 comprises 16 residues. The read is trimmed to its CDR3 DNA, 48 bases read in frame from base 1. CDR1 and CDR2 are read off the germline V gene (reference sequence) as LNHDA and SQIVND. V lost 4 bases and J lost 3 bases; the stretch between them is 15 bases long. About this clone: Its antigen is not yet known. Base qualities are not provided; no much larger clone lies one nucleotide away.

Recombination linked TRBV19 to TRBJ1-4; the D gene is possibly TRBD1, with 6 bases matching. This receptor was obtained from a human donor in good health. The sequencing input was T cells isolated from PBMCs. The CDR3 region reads CASSRARGPPNEKLFF. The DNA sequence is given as TGTGCCAGTAGTAGAGCGCGGGGGCCGCCTAATGAAAAACTGTTTTTT.